Here is one T cell receptor (beta chain) with its context. Its recognized antigen is unknown. No base-level quality is on record; no much larger clone is a single base apart. The sample comes from a study of cytomegalovirus exposure and HLA in healthy donors (dated 2017 in TCRdb). For the wider study: According to a later analysis, one platform produced both the 120 validation repertoires and the roughly 650 repertoires of the first cohort. The aim of the study was to test whether cataloging public T cell receptors could identify signatures of past pathogen exposure. In addition to the first cohort of 500 to 850 subjects, a separate validation cohort of 120 different subjects was used. To predict cytomegalovirus infection status, the study combined high-throughput TCR immunosequencing, statistical association of individual TCRs with disease status, and machine learning.

Study-wide conclusions, independent of this receptor: Cytomegalovirus status was reported to be diagnosed by the classifier with high specificity and sensitivity in both the original and validation cohorts. The study gave a list of 150 to 200 TCR beta chains associated with cytomegalovirus. In vitro tests confirmed that a few of the cytomegalovirus-associated TCR beta chains recognize cytomegalovirus antigens. A later analysis found that TCRs clustered in the first cohort also tended to co-occur in the roughly 120 validation repertoires, with more than 90% of cluster scores above 0. While some public TCRs were present in many individuals, most TCR sequences turned up only very rarely across donors. A later analysis had no HLA typing for the validation cohort, so co-occurrence there was scored across all 110 or so repertoires. It was suggested by the authors that the approach could potentially be generalized to other disease states and immunological phenotypes.

Library creation used the immunoSEQ multiplex PCR assay. As for how the authors treated the data: A statistical classification framework was built for diagnosing cytomegalovirus status from the catalog of TCR beta chain sequences. In its TCRdb copy, this immuneACCESS table keeps in-frame sequences only and misses some clones. Where compared with another copy, unresolved V genes explain less than half of these, and the others have no known cause. From that table come the V and J calls and clone size; the DNA was used to work out D and trimming. This sample holds around 150,000 clones; 75% to 95% were observed only once. The top ten clones comprise 3% to 3.5% of the sample. In the germline V gene, CDR1 corresponds to SGHTA and CDR2 to FQGNSA. The CDR3 starts with the cysteine, ends with the phenylalanine, and has 16 residues. CDR3 DNA only is kept here, 48 bases in frame from base 1. Germline trimming: 4 bases from V, 1 base from J; junction bases outside gene matches: 3.

Separate from the roughly 630-subject first cohort, the validation cohort of 90 to 150 subjects was the group to which the donors belonged. The specimen sequenced was PBMCs. This sequence was found in a woman under 30 in good health and CMV-seropositive. Here the chain combines TRBV7-2 and TRBJ2-2, with TRBD2 matching 10 junction bases. The bases read TGTGCCAGCAGCTCCCCTAGCGGGGGGAACACCGGGGAGCTGTTTTTT. Its protein product is CASSSPSGGNTGELFF.